A single sample gave rise to the 25 T cell receptor beta chains below, sequenced in a study of T-cell reconstitution after alpha-beta-depleted transplantation in children. Using unique molecular identifiers, the investigators prepared the TCRbeta library. MiXCR, run by TCRdb on the PCR reads, gives a single entry per CDR3 protein. The sample lists around 71,000 distinct CDR3 sequences; approximately 7.3% were seen once. The sequences come from PBMCs from the stem cell graft donor, collected from the stem cell graft. The receptors here all came from a human donor who donated a stem cell graft to a child with acute lymphoblastic leukemia.

This chain connects TRBV29-1 to TRBJ2-6; 7 bases line up with TRBD2. Germline trimming cut 6 bases from V and 2 bases from J; bases unmatched to any gene: 4. This CDR3 has 14 amino acids. The germline V gene has CDR1 SQVTM and CDR2 ANQGSEA. The CDR3 here is CSVARGAGANVLTF. CDR3 bases: TGCAGCGTGGCTCGGGGGGCTGGGGCCAACGTCCTGACTTTC.

This clonotype was recorded many times. This sequence joins TRBV5-1 and TRBJ1-1; no clear D gene. The CDR3 length is 17 residues. The germline V gene has CDR1 SGHRS and CDR2 YFSETQ. V was clipped by 1 base and J by 0 bases, with 16 bases between them. DNA for the CDR3: TGCGCCAGCAGCTTGAAATTCATGGGGATCATGAACACTGAAGCTTTCTTT. As protein: CASSLKFMGIMNTEAFF.

This clonotype was found a few times. This chain joins TRBV5-1 and TRBJ2-1; 10 positions agree with TRBD2. V trimming: 0 bases; J trimming: 8 bases; junction bases outside the gene matches: 11. The CDR3 length is 17 residues. Germline values: CDR1 SGHRS, CDR2 YFSETQ. The CDR3 coding sequence is TGCGCCAGCAGCTTGGATGGAAGCGGGGGGGCTTTTGATGAGCAGTTCTTC. Its translation is CASSLDGSGGAFDEQFF.

This clonotype showed up just a few times. This chain connects TRBV27 to TRBJ2-1, with 8 bases that match TRBD2. The germline CDR1 and CDR2 sequences are MNHEY and SMNVEV (reference sequence). This CDR3 is 14 amino acids long. J gave up 7 bases and V 3 bases, and 5 bases lay outside the gene matches. The CDR3: CASSFREGGNEQFF. CDR3 DNA sequence: TGTGCCAGCAGTTTCCGGGAGGGCGGGAATGAGCAGTTCTTC.

This chain links TRBV6-5 with TRBJ2-2; 13 bases are shared with TRBD2. This CDR3 has 16 residues. Trimming at V came to 2 bases and at J to 5 bases, leaving 2 bases not matched to a gene. Germline loops: CDR1 MNHEY, CDR2 SVGAGI. This chain's CDR3 is CASSYRLAGGTGELFF. The CDR3 DNA sequence: TGTGCCAGCAGTTACCGACTAGCGGGGGGAACCGGGGAGCTGTTTTTT.

This clonotype was observed many times. The chain is built from TRBV20-1 and TRBJ2-7, with D perhaps assigned TRBD1 or TRBD2 (5 bases each). V was trimmed by 1 base and J by 13 bases, leaving 17 bases between them. The V gene's germline CDR1 is DFQATT and CDR2 SNEGSKA (reference sequence). This CDR3 has 12 amino acids. This chain's CDR3 is CSARVPRDPCYF. Here the CDR3 DNA reads TGCAGTGCTAGAGTCCCTCGGGACCCCTGTTACTTC.

This clonotype turned up a few times. A much larger clone lies a single base off, so this may be a read error. This chain uses TRBV2 with TRBJ1-1; 7 bases are a match to TRBD1. The CDR3 is 18 residues long. With 0 bases clipped from V and 0 bases from J, the junction kept 10 bases outside the gene matches. Germline-derived CDR1 and CDR2 are SNHLY and FYNNEI. CDR3 in DNA: TGTGCCAGCAGTGAAGCGCTGGGACAGACACTTATGAACACTGAAGCTTTCTTT. Translated: CASSEALGQTLMNTEAFF. The variable domain in full, with the rest retrieved from reference TRBV2 and TRBJ1-1, is EPEVTQTPSHQVTQMGQEVILRCVPISNHLYFYWYRQILGQKVEFLVSFYNNEISEKSEIFDDQFSVERPDGSNFTLKIRSTKLEDSAMYFCASSEALGQTLMNTEAFFGQGTRLTVV.

Many counts were recorded for this clonotype. The CDR3 DNA reads as TGTGCCAGTTCTAGCGCTGCACCCTACGAGCAGTACTTC. Translated, it gives CASSSAAPYEQYF. The genes are TRBV6-5 and TRBJ2-7; possibly TRBD2 for D (6 bases). V was trimmed by 9 bases and J by 2 bases, leaving 14 bases between them. Germline-derived CDR1 and CDR2 are MNHEY and SVGAGI. This CDR3 has 13 residues.

Only a few counts were recorded for this clonotype. The V and J genes are TRBV12-3 or TRBV12-4 and TRBJ2-1; 10 bases are a match to TRBD2. V lost 1 base to trimming and J lost 8 bases; unmatched junction nucleotides: 11. The CDR3 consists of 17 residues. The CDR3 is CASSLETSGLPWDEQFF. The CDR3 region has the DNA TGTGCCAGCAGTTTAGAGACTAGCGGGCTCCCATGGGATGAGCAGTTCTTC.

The chain links TRBV4-3 to TRBJ2-1; 9 bases map to TRBD2. The CDR3 sequence is 15 residues long. The V and J ends lost 0 bases and 6 bases, in that order; junction bases with no gene match: 3. Germline CDR1 and CDR2: LGHNA and YSLEER. CDR3 in DNA: TGCGCCAGCAGCCAAGAGCGGGGGGGGTTCAATGAGCAGTTCTTC. This translates into CASSQERGGFNEQFF.

This clonotype was observed at least ten times. The CDR3 DNA reads TGCGCCAGCAGCCTACAAGACCGCTACTCTGGAAACACCATATATTTT. Protein: CASSLQDRYSGNTIYF. V usage is TRBV5-1 and J usage is TRBJ1-3; D not certain. Per germline, CDR1 SGHRS and CDR2 YFSETQ. The CDR3 is 16 residues long. Trimming took off 4 bases at V and 0 bases at J, with 14 bases between the two ends.

Ten or more counts support this clonotype. V gene TRBV3-1 combines with J gene TRBJ1-6, with no clear D. From germline, CDR1 is LGHDT and CDR2 YNNKEL (reference sequence). The CDR3 spans 17 residues. The V and J ends lost 3 bases and 5 bases respectively, with 17 bases between them. The CDR3 loop reads CASSHGLGRWNNSPLHF. CDR3 bases: TGTGCCAGCAGCCACGGCCTAGGGAGGTGGAATAATTCACCCCTCCACTTT.

The sample holds many counts of this clonotype. The chain joins TRBV5-1 to TRBJ2-4; weak D call: TRBD2 (6 bases). The ends were cut back, 4 bases at V and 6 bases at J, with 11 bases in the middle. This CDR3 spans 13 amino acids. Germline V gives CDR1 SGHRS, CDR2 YFSETQ. The CDR3 coding sequence is TGCGCCAGCAGCCCGTTGGGGGGAAACATTCAGTACTTC. It codes for CASSPLGGNIQYF.

The chain employs TRBV5-5 and TRBJ1-3, with D unclear. Trimming removed 1 base at V and 2 bases at J, with 7 bases between. Germline lookup yields CDR1 SGHKS and CDR2 YYEKEE (reference sequence). The CDR3 contains 14 residues. The CDR3 coding sequence is TGTGCCAGCAGCTTGATGGGGACTGGAAACACCATATATTTT. Its protein product is CASSLMGTGNTIYF.

The chain is built from TRBV9 and TRBJ2-2; D uncertain. The V gene's germline CDR1 is SGDLS and CDR2 YYNGEE. The CDR3 consists of 12 residues. Trimming cost V 6 bases and J 2 bases, with 5 bases left between them. CDR3 sequence reads: CASNTNTGELFF. In nucleotides, the CDR3 is TGTGCCAGCAACACTAACACCGGGGAGCTGTTTTTT.

Many counts were recorded for this clonotype. This chain links TRBV12-3 or TRBV12-4 with TRBJ2-7, with a possible D match to TRBD2 (5 bases). The CDR3 totals 13 residues. V lost 3 bases, J lost 7 bases, and 13 bases lay in between. CDR3 region: CASSFGVPGEQYF. Here the CDR3 DNA reads TGTGCCAGCAGTTTTGGGGTGCCGGGGGAGCAGTACTTC.

This clonotype was counted only a few times. The chain joins TRBV24-1 to TRBJ1-5; 8 nucleotides align to TRBD2. The last part of the DNA fits TRBJ2-3 better; the J call may be wrong. Germline V lookup: CDR1 KGHDR, CDR2 SFDVKD. The CDR3 extends over 19 amino acids. The DNA for the CDR3 is TGTGCCACCAGTGATTCGGGAGGGAGGACCCTTCGAGTCAATCAGCCCCAGTATTTT. Its translation is CATSDSGGRTLRVNQPQYF.

In its sample, this clonotype was seen many times. This chain joins TRBV12-3 or TRBV12-4 and TRBJ2-3; TRBD2 might be the D (6 bases). The CDR3 covers 13 residues. The V end was cut by 5 bases, the J end by 1 base, with 7 bases between. The CDR3 spells CASSTGGTDTQYF. DNA for the CDR3: TGTGCCAGCAGTACGGGGGGCACAGATACGCAGTATTTT.

This clonotype was seen at least ten times. J is TRBJ1-6 and V is TRBV12-3 or TRBV12-4, with D unclear. The length of the CDR3 is 14 residues. The V gene lost 1 base and the J gene lost 9 bases, with 10 bases spanning the gap. The CDR3 sequence: CASSLEGSASPLHF. Here the CDR3 DNA reads TGTGCCAGCAGTTTAGAGGGATCGGCTTCACCCCTCCACTTT.

This clonotype showed up many times. The CDR3 spells CASSFSQANTGELFF. In DNA form, the CDR3 reads TGTGCCAGCAGTTTTTCACAGGCGAACACCGGGGAGCTGTTTTTT. J is TRBJ2-2 and V is TRBV28; D is possibly TRBD1 (5 bases). V gave up 3 bases and J gave up 0 bases, with 8 bases separating them. CDR1 is MDHEN and CDR2 is SYDVKM in the germline V gene. The CDR3 loop spans 15 amino acids. The full variable domain, completed using reference TRBV28 and TRBJ2-2, is DVKVTQSSRYLVKRTGEKVFLECVQDMDHENMFWYRQDPGLGLRLIYFSYDVKMKEKGDIPEGYSVSREKKERFSLILESASTNQTSMYLCASSFSQANTGELFFGEGSRLTVL.

In this sample, this clonotype turned up many times. The CDR3 spells CAISLDSSYEQYF. As DNA, the CDR3 is TGTGCCATCAGCCTGGACAGCTCCTACGAGCAGTACTTC. The gene calls are TRBV10-3 and TRBJ2-7; perhaps TRBD1 as D (6 bases). The CDR3 length is 13 residues. The germline CDR1 and CDR2 sequences are ENHRY and SYGVKD. Trimming took 6 bases from V and 0 from J, leaving 9 bases between them.

The chain links TRBV20-1 to TRBJ2-1; 15 positions agree with TRBD2. The CDR3 is 16 residues long. Germline trimming cut 6 bases from V and 6 bases from J; bases unmatched to any gene: 9. CDR1 DFQATT and CDR2 SNEGSKA come from the germline V gene (reference sequence). The CDR3 region has the DNA TGCAGTGCAGGGGATACGGGACTAGCGGGGGGCAATGAGCAGTTCTTC. It yields the protein CSAGDTGLAGGNEQFF.

This clonotype was counted ten times or more. V usage is TRBV18 and J usage is TRBJ1-5; D possibly corresponds to TRBD1 (5 bases). Germline V gene data show CDR1 as KGHSH and CDR2 as LQKENI. V was cut by 2 bases and J by 1 base, with 9 bases left in between. The CDR3 consists of 15 residues. CDR3 amino acids: CASSPGGASNQPQHF. The CDR3 DNA reads TGTGCCAGCTCACCAGGAGGGGCCAGCAATCAGCCCCAGCATTTT.

The V gene is TRBV5-1, the J gene TRBJ1-1, with D possibly TRBD1 on 5 matching bases. Germline CDR1 and CDR2: SGHRS and YFSETQ. The CDR3 is 14 residues long. The V end was cut by 0 bases, the J end by 5 bases, with 11 bases between. CDR3 amino acids: CASSLERGGTEAFF. The CDR3 nucleotides are TGCGCCAGCAGCTTGGAAAGGGGAGGAACTGAAGCTTTCTTT. Variable domain in full (rest from reference TRBV5-1 and TRBJ1-1): KAGVTQTPRYLIKTRGQQVTLSCSPISGHRSVSWYQQTPGQGLQFLFEYFSETQRNKGNFPGRFSGRQFSNSRSEMNVSTLELGDSALYLCASSLERGGTEAFFGQGTRLTVV.

The chain links TRBV7-3 to TRBJ2-1, with D hard to call. CDR3 length: 16 amino acids. The germline CDR1 and CDR2 sequences are SGHTA and FQGTGA. Trimming pared 1 base from V and 1 base from J, leaving 11 bases between. The CDR3 nucleotides read TGTGCCAGCAGCTTAAACAGTCCTCGGTCCTACAATGAGCAGTTCTTC. It yields the protein CASSLNSPRSYNEQFF.